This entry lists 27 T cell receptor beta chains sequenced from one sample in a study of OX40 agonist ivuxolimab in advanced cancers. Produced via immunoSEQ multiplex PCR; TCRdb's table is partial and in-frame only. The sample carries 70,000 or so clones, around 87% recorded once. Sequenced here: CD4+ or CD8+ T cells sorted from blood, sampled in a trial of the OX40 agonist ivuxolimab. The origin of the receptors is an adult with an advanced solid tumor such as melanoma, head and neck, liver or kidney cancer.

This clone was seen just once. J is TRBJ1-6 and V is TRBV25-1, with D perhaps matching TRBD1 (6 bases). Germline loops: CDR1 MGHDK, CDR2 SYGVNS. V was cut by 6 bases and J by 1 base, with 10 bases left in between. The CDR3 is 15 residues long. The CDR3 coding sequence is TGTGCCAGCAGGGGGGCGGGTTCCTATAATTCACCCCTCCACTTT. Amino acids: CASRGAGSYNSPLHF.

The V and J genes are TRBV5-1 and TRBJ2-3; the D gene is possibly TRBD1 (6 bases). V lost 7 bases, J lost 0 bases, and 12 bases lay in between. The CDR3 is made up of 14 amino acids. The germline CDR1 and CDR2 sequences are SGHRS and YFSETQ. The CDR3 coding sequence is TGCGCCAGCGGACAGTACCGTAGCACAGATACGCAGTATTTT. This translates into CASGQYRSTDTQYF.

CDR3 amino acids: CASSGEVSTDTQYF. DNA for the CDR3: TGTGCCAGTAGCGGTGAAGTTAGCACAGATACGCAGTATTTT. The chain carries TRBV19 and TRBJ2-3; D is undetermined. The germline V gene has CDR1 LNHDA and CDR2 SQIVND (reference sequence). Trimming took off 6 bases at V and 0 bases at J, with 10 bases between the two ends. CDR3 size: 14 residues.

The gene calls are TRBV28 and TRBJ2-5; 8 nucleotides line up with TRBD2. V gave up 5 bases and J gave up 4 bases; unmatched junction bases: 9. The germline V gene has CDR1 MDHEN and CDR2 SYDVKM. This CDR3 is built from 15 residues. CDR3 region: CASSPTGLVGETQYF. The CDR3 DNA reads TGTGCCAGCAGTCCTACGGGACTAGTCGGAGAGACCCAGTACTTC.

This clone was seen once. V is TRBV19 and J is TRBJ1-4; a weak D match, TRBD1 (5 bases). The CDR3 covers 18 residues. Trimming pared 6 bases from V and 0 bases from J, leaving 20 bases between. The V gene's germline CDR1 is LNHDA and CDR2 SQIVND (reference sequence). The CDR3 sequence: CASRPGTMYFATNEKLFF. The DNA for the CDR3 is TGTGCCAGTAGACCCGGGACCATGTATTTCGCAACTAATGAAAAACTGTTTTTT. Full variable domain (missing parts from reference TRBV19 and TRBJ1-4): DGGITQSPKYLFRKEGQNVTLSCEQNLNHDAMYWYRQDPGQGLRLIYYSQIVNDFQKGDIAEGYSVSREKKESFPLTVTSAQKNPTAFYLCASRPGTMYFATNEKLFFGSGTQLSVL.

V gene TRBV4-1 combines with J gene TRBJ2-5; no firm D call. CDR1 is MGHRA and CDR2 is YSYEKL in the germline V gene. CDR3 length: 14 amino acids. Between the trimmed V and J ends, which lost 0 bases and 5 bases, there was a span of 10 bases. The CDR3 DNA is TGCGCCAGCAGCCAAGATCCTAGAATGGAGACCCAGTACTTC. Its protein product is CASSQDPRMETQYF.

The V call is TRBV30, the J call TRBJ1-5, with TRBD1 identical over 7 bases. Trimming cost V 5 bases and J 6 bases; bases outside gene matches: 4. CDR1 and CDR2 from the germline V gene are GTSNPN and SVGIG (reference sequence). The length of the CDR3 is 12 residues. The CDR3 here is CAWGTESQPQHF. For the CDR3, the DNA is TGTGCCTGGGGGACAGAGAGTCAGCCCCAGCATTTT.

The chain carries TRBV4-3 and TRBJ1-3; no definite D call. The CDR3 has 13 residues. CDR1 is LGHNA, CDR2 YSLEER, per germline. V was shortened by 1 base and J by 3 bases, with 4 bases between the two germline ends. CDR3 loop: CASSQVLGNTIYF. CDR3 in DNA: TGCGCCAGCAGCCAAGTACTTGGAAACACCATATATTTT.

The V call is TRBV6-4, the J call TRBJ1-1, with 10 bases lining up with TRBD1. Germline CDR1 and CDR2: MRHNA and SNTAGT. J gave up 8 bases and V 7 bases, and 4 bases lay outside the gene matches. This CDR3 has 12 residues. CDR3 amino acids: CASTGQGGEAFF. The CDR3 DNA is TGTGCCAGCACCGGACAGGGGGGCGAAGCTTTCTTT.

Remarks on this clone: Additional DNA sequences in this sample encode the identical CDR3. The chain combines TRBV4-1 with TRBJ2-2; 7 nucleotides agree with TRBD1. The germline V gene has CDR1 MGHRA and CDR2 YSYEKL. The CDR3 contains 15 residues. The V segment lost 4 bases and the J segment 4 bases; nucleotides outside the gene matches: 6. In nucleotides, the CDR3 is TGCGCCAGCAGCCCATGGCACAGGGGCACCGGGGAGCTGTTTTTT. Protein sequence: CASSPWHRGTGELFF.

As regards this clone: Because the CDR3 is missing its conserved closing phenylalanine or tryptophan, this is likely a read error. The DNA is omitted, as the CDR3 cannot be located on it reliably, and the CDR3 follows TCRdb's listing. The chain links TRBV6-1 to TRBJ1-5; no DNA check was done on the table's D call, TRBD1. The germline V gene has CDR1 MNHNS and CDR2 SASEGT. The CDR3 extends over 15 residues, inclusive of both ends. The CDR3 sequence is CASSERVSGTISPSI.

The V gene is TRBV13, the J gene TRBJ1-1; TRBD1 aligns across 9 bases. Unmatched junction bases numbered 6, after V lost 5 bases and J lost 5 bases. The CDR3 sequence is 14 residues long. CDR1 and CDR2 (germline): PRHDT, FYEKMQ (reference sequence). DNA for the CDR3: TGTGCCAGCAGCGGTGACAGGGGGGGAACTGAAGCTTTCTTT. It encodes CASSGDRGGTEAFF.

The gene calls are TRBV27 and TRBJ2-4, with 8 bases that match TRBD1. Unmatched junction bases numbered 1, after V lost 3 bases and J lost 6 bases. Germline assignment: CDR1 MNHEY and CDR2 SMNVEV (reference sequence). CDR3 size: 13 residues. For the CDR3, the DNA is TGTGCCAGCAGTTTGACAGGGGCAAACATTCAGTACTTC. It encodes CASSLTGANIQYF.

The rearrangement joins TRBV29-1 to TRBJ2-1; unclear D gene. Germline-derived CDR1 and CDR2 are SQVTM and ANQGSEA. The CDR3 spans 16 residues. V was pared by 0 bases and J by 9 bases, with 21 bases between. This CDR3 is CSVEDNRATLGGEQFF. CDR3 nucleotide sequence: TGCAGCGTTGAAGATAATCGGGCAACGTTGGGCGGTGAGCAGTTCTTC.

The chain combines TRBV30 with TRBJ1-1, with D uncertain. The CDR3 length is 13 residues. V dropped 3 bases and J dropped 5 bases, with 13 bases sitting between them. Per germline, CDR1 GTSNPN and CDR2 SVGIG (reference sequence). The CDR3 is CAWSPALLTEAFF. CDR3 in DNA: TGTGCCTGGAGCCCGGCCTTACTGACTGAAGCTTTCTTT. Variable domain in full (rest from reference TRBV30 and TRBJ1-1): SQTIHQWPATLVQPVGSPLSLECTVEGTSNPNLYWYRQAAGRGLQLLFYSVGIGQISSEVPQNLSASRPQDRQFILSSKKLLLSDSGFYLCAWSPALLTEAFFGQGTRLTVV.

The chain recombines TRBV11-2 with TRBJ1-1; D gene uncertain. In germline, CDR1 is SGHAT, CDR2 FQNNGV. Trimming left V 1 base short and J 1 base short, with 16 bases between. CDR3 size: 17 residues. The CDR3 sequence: CASSLAARWTPNTEAFF. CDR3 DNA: TGTGCCAGCAGCTTAGCGGCCCGATGGACCCCGAACACTGAAGCTTTCTTT.

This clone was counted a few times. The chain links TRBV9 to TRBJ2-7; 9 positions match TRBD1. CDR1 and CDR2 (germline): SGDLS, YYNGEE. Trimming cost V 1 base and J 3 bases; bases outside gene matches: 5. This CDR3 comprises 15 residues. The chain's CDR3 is CASSVLPGQGYEQYF. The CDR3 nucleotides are TGTGCCAGCAGCGTACTACCGGGACAGGGCTACGAGCAGTACTTC. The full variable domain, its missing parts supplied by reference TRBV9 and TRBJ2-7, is DSGVTQTPKHLITATGQRVTLRCSPRSGDLSVYWYQQSLDQGLQFLIQYYNGEERAKGNILERFSAQQFPDLHSELNLSSLELGDSALYFCASSVLPGQGYEQYFGPGTRLTVT.

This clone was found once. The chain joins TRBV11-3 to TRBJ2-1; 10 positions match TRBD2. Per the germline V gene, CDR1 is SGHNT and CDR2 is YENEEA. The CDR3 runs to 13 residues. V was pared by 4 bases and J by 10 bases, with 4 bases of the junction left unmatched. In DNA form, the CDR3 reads TGTGCCAGCAGCTCAGGGACTAGCGCAGAGCAGTTCTTC. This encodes CASSSGTSAEQFF.

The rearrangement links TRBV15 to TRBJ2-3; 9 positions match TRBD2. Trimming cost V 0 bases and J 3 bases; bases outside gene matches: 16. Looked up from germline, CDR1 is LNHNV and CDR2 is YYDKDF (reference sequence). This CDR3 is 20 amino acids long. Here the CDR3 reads CATSRDLRQLAGGMTDTQYF. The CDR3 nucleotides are TGTGCCACCAGCAGAGATTTGAGGCAGTTGGCGGGAGGGATGACAGATACGCAGTATTTT.

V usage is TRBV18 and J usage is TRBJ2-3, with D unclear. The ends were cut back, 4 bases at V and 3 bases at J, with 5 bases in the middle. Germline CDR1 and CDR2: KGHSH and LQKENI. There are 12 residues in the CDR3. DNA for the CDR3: TGTGCCAGCTCACGTGGGACAGATACGCAGTATTTT. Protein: CASSRGTDTQYF.

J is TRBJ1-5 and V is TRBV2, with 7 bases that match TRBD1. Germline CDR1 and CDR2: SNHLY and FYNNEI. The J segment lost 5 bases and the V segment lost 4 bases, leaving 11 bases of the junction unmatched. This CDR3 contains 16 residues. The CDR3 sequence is CASSVGTELRYQPQHF. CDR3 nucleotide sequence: TGTGCCAGCAGTGTAGGGACAGAACTTCGGTATCAGCCCCAGCATTTT.

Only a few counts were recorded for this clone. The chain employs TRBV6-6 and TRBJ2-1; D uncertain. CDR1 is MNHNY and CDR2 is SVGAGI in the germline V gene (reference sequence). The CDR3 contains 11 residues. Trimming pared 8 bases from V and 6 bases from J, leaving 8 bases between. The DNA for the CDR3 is TGTGCCAGCGGGTCAGCCAATGAGCAGTTCTTC. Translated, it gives CASGSANEQFF.

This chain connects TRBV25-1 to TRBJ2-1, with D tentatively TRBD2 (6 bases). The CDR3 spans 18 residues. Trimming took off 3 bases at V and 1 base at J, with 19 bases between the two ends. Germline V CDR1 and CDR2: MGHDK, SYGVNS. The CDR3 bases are TGTGCCAGCAGTGAGGGTTACGATCGGGACTTATCCTACAATGAGCAGTTCTTC. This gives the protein CASSEGYDRDLSYNEQFF.

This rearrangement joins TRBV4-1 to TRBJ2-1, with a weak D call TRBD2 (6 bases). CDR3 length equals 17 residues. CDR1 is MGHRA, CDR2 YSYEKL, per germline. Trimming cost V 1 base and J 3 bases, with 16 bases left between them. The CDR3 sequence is CASSQAIAGYSYNEQFF. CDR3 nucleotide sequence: TGCGCCAGCAGCCAAGCCATCGCGGGGTACAGCTACAATGAGCAGTTCTTC.

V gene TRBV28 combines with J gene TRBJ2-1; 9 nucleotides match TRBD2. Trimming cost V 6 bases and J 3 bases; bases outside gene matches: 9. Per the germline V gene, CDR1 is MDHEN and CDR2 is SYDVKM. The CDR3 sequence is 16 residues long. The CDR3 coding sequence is TGTGCCAGCAGCTTTCTAGCGGGATCGGGCTACAATGAGCAGTTCTTC. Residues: CASSFLAGSGYNEQFF.

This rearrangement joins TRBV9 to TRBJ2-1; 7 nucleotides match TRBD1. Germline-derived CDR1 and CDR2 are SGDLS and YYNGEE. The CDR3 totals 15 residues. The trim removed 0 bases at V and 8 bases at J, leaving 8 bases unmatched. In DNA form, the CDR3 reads TGTGCCAGCAGCGTAGGAGGGGGCTTTTTCGATGAGCAGTTCTTC. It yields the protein CASSVGGGFFDEQFF.

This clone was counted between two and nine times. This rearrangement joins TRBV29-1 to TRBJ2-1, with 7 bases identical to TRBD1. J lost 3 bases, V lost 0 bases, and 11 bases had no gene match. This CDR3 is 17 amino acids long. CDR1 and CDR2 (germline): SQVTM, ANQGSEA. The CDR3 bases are TGCAGCGTTGAAGATAGGACCGGGACAGTTGACTACAATGAGCAGTTCTTC. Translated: CSVEDRTGTVDYNEQFF.